The clone carrying this T cell receptor (beta chain) was detected ten times or more. The antigen is unknown. TCRdb re-called the 5' RACE reads with MiXCR, one entry per CDR3 protein. The profile shows a few hundred thousand distinct CDR3 sequences, 12% of them singletons. V shed 6 bases and J shed 6 bases, with 9 bases lying between them. CDR1 is SGHTA and CDR2 is FQGNSA in the germline V gene. This CDR3 is built from 12 residues. This sample was included in a study of identical twins. The study's findings and limits: Reduced insertions were recorded for abundant cord blood beta clonotypes, with no such pattern in memory repertoires.

These data were also reused for a study on yellow fever vaccine responses in identical twins.

The chain employs TRBV7-2 and TRBJ2-1; no definite D call. Sequenced sample: memory (CD45RO+) T cells sorted from blood. This sequence was found in a woman under 30 in good health. In nucleotides, the CDR3 is TGTGCCAGCAGTCGGAACAGCAATGAGCAGTTCTTC. Amino acid sequence: CASSRNSNEQFF.